These 17 T cell receptor beta chains came from one sample sequenced in a study of blood T cell repertoires in COVID-19. This table comes from immunoSEQ multiplex PCR, and its TCRdb copy is limited to in-frame clones, with some not included. In the table there are roughly 100,000 clones, 70% to 80% of which are singletons. Sequencing input: peripheral blood. The receptors were sampled from a woman of 80 years or more with active or convalescent COVID-19.

This chain connects TRBV6-5 to TRBJ1-2; D is undetermined. The CDR3 covers 13 residues. CDR1 is MNHEY and CDR2 is SVGAGI in the germline V gene. Trimming pared 7 bases from V and 5 bases from J, leaving 14 bases between. Here the CDR3 DNA reads TGTGCCAGCAACGAAGTACGAGGGTATGGCTACACCTTC. Its protein is CASNEVRGYGYTF.

The chain combines TRBV19 with TRBJ1-2, with TRBD1 matching over 7 bases. The length of the CDR3 is 15 residues. The germline gives CDR1 LNHDA, CDR2 SQIVND (reference sequence). J gave up 0 bases and V 7 bases, and 8 bases lay outside the gene matches. The CDR3 here is CASIPRGTANYGYTF. CDR3 sequence (DNA): TGTGCCAGTATTCCCAGGGGGACAGCTAACTATGGCTACACCTTC.

The chain uses TRBV2 and TRBJ2-7, with 8 bases fitting TRBD2. V gave up 6 bases and J gave up 5 bases; unmatched junction bases: 9. From germline, CDR1 is SNHLY and CDR2 FYNNEI. The CDR3 has 14 amino acids. The CDR3 is CASSSGRGVHEQYF. Here the CDR3 DNA reads TGTGCCAGCAGCAGCGGGAGAGGGGTTCACGAGCAGTACTTC.

The V and J genes are TRBV9 and TRBJ1-5; 8 nucleotides match TRBD1. This CDR3 has 13 amino acids. V was clipped by 3 bases and J by 11 bases; unmatched bases: 7. CDR1 is SGDLS and CDR2 is YYNGEE in the germline V gene. The CDR3 reads CASSDRPQGAQHF. In nucleotides, the CDR3 is TGTGCCAGCAGCGACCGACCACAGGGGGCCCAGCATTTT. The variable domain in full, with the rest retrieved from reference TRBV9 and TRBJ1-5, is DSGVTQTPKHLITATGQRVTLRCSPRSGDLSVYWYQQSLDQGLQFLIQYYNGEERAKGNILERFSAQQFPDLHSELNLSSLELGDSALYFCASSDRPQGAQHFGDGTRLSIL.

The V gene is TRBV2, the J gene TRBJ2-5, with 13 bases identical to TRBD2. The CDR3 contains 15 residues. Per germline, CDR1 SNHLY and CDR2 FYNNEI. V was pared by 6 bases and J by 2 bases, with 3 bases of the junction left unmatched. The CDR3 bases are TGTGCCAGCAGCTGGACTAGCGGGAGTCAAGAGACCCAGTACTTC. Its protein product is CASSWTSGSQETQYF.

This clone was counted once. The genes are TRBV9 and TRBJ2-3; 11 nucleotides agree with TRBD2. The germline gives CDR1 SGDLS, CDR2 YYNGEE. This CDR3 is built from 20 residues. V shed 4 bases and J 4 bases; nucleotides not matched to a gene: 20. The CDR3 reads CASSYPRDRGLAGIADTQYF. CDR3 sequence (DNA): TGTGCCAGCAGCTACCCCCGGGACCGTGGACTAGCGGGCATCGCAGATACGCAGTATTTT.

A single count supports this clone. In DNA, the CDR3 is TGCGCCAGCAGCTCGGGACAGGGATTTATGAACACTGAAGCTTTCTTT. Residues: CASSSGQGFMNTEAFF. The chain has TRBV5-1 and TRBJ1-1, with 9 bases matching TRBD1. Unmatched junction bases numbered 6, after V lost 3 bases and J lost 0 bases. The CDR3 contains 16 residues. CDR1 is SGHRS and CDR2 is YFSETQ in the germline V gene.

V is TRBV20-1 and J is TRBJ2-5; D gene uncertain. Trimming shortened V by 1 base and J by 3 bases, and 3 bases separated the two germline ends. CDR1 and CDR2 from the germline V gene are DFQATT and SNEGSKA (reference sequence). The CDR3 has 11 residues. The CDR3 DNA follows: TGCAGTGCTAGAGTCGAAGAGACCCAGTACTTC. It encodes CSARVEETQYF.

Only a few counts were recorded for this clone. This chain uses TRBV20-1 with TRBJ2-7; 13 bases are shared with TRBD2. This CDR3 comprises 16 residues. Germline trimming cut 3 bases from V and 6 bases from J; bases unmatched to any gene: 11. Germline V gene sequence: CDR1 DFQATT, CDR2 SNEGSKA (reference sequence). The CDR3 sequence: CSASRHRTSGRIEQYF. The CDR3 DNA reads TGCAGTGCTAGTCGGCACAGGACTAGCGGGAGAATCGAGCAGTACTTC.

The gene calls are TRBV28 and TRBJ2-5; 7 bases map to TRBD1. Trimming removed 9 bases from V and 5 bases from J; junction bases left unmatched: 9. The CDR3 is made up of 13 amino acids. Germline assignment: CDR1 MDHEN and CDR2 SYDVKM. CDR3 nucleotide sequence: TGTGCCAGTCGAGAGAGGGGGCGGGAGACCCAGTACTTC. This sequence encodes CASRERGRETQYF.

The chain employs TRBV19 and TRBJ2-3; 9 bases fit TRBD1. The ends lost 3 bases at V and 6 bases at J; junction bases unmatched: 7. CDR1 is LNHDA, CDR2 SQIVND, per germline (reference sequence). The CDR3 sequence is 15 residues long. The CDR3 coding sequence is TGTGCCAGTAGTATTTTGGGGACAGGGTACGATACGCAGTATTTT. Translated: CASSILGTGYDTQYF.

This clone was seen a few times. The genes are TRBV7-2 and TRBJ2-7; 9 bases match TRBD1. With 4 bases clipped from V and 7 bases from J, the junction kept 14 bases outside the gene matches. The CDR3 runs 16 residues. CDR1 and CDR2 from the germline V gene are SGHTA and FQGNSA. This CDR3 is CASSSVVQGARWEQYF. In nucleotides, the CDR3 is TGTGCCAGCAGCTCAGTCGTACAGGGGGCGCGTTGGGAGCAGTACTTC. The whole variable domain, remainder taken from reference TRBV7-2 and TRBJ2-7, is GAGVSQSPSNKVTEKGKDVELRCDPISGHTALYWYRQSLGQGLEFLIYFQGNSAPDKSGLPSDRFSAERTGGSVSTLTIQRTQQEDSAVYLCASSSVVQGARWEQYFGPGTRLTVT.

The genes are TRBV18 and TRBJ2-5; tentative D call: TRBD1 (5 bases). Trimming stripped 1 base from V and 4 bases from J, with 10 bases between. The CDR3 contains 14 residues. The germline V gene has CDR1 KGHSH and CDR2 LQKENI. The CDR3 sequence is CASSPQGNIETQYF. For the CDR3, the DNA is TGTGCCAGCTCACCACAGGGGAATATAGAGACCCAGTACTTC.

The rearrangement links TRBV6-2 or TRBV6-3 to TRBJ2-1; 9 bases map to TRBD2. This CDR3 region has 15 residues. With V trimmed by 6 bases and J by 6 bases, 9 bases remained unmatched. Germline CDR1 reads MNHEY; CDR2 reads SVGEGT. In nucleotides, the CDR3 is TGTGCCAGCAGCCCCAGCGGGAGGCAGTCCAATGAGCAGTTCTTC. Amino acid sequence: CASSPSGRQSNEQFF.

The chain uses TRBV6-5 and TRBJ2-7; 8 bases map to TRBD1. Germline CDR1 is MNHEY and CDR2 is SVGAGI. This CDR3 comprises 15 residues. The V and J ends lost 1 base and 5 bases, in that order; junction bases with no gene match: 7. CDR3 nucleotides: TGTGCCAGCAGTTACTTCGGACAGGGAGAGGACGAGCAGTACTTC. This translates into CASSYFGQGEDEQYF.

V gene TRBV15 combines with J gene TRBJ2-2, with 9 bases aligning to TRBD1. V was pared by 0 bases and J by 6 bases, with 8 bases of the junction left unmatched. This CDR3 region has 17 residues. Looked up from germline, CDR1 is LNHNV and CDR2 is YYDKDF (reference sequence). CDR3 amino acids: CATSRDRTGVVSGELFF. The CDR3 region has the DNA TGTGCCACCAGCAGAGATCGGACAGGGGTAGTCTCCGGGGAGCTGTTTTTT.

The gene calls are TRBV6-6 and TRBJ1-1; 7 nucleotides agree with TRBD1. The V gene's germline CDR1 is MNHNY and CDR2 SVGAGI (reference sequence). V shed 6 bases, J shed 5 bases, and the junction held 9 bases outside the gene matches. The CDR3 sequence is 14 residues long. The CDR3 loop reads CASRTDRVGTEAFF. The CDR3 nucleotides are TGTGCCAGCAGGACCGACAGGGTGGGGACTGAAGCTTTCTTT.